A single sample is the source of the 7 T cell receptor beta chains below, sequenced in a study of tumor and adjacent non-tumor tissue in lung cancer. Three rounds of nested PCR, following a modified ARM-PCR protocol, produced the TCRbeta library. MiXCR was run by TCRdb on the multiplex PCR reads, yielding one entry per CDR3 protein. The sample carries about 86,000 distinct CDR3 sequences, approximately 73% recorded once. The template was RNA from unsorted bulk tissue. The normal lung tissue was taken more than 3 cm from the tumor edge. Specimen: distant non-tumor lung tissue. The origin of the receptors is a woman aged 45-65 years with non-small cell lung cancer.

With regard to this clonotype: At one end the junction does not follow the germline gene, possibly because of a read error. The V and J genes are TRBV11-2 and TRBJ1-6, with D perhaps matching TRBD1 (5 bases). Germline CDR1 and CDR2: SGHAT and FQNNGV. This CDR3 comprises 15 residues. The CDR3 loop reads CASSLGQLENSPLQF. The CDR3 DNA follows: TGTGCCAGCAGCTTAGGACAGCTGGAGAATTCACCCCTCCAATTT.

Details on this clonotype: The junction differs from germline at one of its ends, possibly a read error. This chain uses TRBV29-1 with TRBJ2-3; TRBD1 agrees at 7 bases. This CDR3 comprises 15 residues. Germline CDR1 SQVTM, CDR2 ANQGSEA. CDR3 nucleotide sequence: TGCAGCCTTGAAATCAGGTACAGGGGAACAGATACGCAGTATTTT. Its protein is CSLEIRYRGTDTQYF.

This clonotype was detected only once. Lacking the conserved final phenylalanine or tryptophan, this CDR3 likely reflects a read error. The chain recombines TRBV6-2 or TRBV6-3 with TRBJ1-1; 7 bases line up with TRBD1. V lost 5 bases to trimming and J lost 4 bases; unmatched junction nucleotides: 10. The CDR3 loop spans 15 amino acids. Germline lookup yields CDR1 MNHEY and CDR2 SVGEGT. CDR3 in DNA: TGTGCCAGCAGTCAGGGGGGGACTCCGTCCACTGAAGCTTTCATT. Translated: CASSQGGTPSTEAFI.

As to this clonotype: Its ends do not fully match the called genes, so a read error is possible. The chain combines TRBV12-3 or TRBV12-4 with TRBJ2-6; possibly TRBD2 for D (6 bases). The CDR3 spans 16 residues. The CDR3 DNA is TGTGCCAGCAGTGCGGGGAGTAACTCTGAGGCCAACGTCCTGACTTTC. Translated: CASSAGSNSEANVLTF.

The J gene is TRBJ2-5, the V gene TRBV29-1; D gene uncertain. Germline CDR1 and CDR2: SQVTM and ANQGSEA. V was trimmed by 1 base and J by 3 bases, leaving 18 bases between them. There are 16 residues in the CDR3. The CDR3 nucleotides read TGCAGCGTTGAAGGATGTGGAGTGTCCCAAGAAGAGACCCAGTACTTC. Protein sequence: CSVEGCGVSQEETQYF.

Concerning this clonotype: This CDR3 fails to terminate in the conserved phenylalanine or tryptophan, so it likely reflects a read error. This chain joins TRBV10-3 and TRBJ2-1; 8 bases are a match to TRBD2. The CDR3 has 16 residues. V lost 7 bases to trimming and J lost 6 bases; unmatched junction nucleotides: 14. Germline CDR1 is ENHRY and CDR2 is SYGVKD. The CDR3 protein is CAITGGALAEGNEQFN. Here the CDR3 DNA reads TGTGCCATCACAGGTGGGGCACTAGCGGAAGGCAATGAGCAGTTCAAC.

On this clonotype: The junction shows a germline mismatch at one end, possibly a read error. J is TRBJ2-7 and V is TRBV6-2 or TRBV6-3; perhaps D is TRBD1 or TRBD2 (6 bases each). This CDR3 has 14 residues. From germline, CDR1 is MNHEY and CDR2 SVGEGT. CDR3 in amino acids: CACSYGGREGEQYF. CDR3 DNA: TGTGCCTGCAGTTACGGGGGCAGGGAAGGCGAGCAGTACTTC.